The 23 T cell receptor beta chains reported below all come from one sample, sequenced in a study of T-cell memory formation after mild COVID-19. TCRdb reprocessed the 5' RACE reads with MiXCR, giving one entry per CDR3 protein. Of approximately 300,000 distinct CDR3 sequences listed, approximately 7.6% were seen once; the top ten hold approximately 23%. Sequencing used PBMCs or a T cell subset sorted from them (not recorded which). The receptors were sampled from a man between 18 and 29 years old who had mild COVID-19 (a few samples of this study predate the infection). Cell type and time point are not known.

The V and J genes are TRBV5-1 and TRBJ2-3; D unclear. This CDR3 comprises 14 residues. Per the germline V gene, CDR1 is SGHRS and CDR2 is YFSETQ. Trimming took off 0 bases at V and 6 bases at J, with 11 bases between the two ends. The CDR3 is CASSLASSSDTQYF. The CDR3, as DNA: TGCGCCAGCAGCTTGGCTAGTAGTTCTGATACGCAGTATTTT.

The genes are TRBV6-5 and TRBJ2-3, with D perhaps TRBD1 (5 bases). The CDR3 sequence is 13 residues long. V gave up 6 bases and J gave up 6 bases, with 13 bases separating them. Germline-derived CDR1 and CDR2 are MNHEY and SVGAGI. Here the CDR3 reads CASSTQAIDTQYF. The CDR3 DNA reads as TGTGCCAGCAGCACACAGGCAATCGATACGCAGTATTTT.

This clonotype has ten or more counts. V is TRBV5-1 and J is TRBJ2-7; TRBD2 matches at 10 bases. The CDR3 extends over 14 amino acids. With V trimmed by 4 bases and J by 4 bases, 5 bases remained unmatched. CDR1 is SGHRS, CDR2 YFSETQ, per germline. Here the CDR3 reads CASSPATSGYEQYF. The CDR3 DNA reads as TGCGCCAGCAGCCCTGCGACTAGCGGGTACGAGCAGTACTTC.

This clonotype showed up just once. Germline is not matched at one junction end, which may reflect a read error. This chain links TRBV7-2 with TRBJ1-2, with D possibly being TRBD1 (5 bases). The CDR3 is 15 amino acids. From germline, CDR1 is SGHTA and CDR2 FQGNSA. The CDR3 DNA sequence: TGTTCCAGCAGCTTAGCGGGGGTCAGGGACTATGGCTACACCTTC. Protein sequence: CSSSLAGVRDYGYTF.

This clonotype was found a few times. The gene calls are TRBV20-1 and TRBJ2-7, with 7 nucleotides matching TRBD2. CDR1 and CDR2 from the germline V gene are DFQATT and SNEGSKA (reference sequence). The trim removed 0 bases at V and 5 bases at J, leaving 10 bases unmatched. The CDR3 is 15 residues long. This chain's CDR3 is CSARDWGGSGHEQYF. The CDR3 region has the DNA TGCAGTGCTAGAGATTGGGGGGGGAGCGGACACGAGCAGTACTTC.

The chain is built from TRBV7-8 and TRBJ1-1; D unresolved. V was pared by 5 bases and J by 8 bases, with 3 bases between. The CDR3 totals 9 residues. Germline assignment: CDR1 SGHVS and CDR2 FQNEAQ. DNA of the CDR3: TGTGCCAGCAGCCCAGAAGCTTTCTTT. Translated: CASSPEAFF.

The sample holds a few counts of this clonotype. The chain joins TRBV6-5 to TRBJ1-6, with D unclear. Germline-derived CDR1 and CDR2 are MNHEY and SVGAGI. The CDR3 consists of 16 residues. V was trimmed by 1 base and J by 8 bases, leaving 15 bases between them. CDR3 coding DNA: TGTGCCAGCAGTTACTTGACCGGGAAACGGGATTCACCCCTCCACTTT. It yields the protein CASSYLTGKRDSPLHF.

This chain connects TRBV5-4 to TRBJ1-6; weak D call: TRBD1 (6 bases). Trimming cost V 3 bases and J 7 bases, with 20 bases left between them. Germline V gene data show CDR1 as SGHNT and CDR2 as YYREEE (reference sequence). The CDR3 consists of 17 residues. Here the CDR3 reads CASSWAFGGAGNSPLHF. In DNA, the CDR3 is TGTGCCAGCAGCTGGGCCTTCGGGGGCGCCGGGAATTCACCCCTCCACTTT.

CDR3 region: CASSLRPGVNYEQYF. CDR3 sequence (DNA): TGTGCCAGCAGCTTAAGGCCAGGGGTGAACTACGAGCAGTACTTC. J is TRBJ2-7 and V is TRBV7-2, with a possible D match to TRBD1 (6 bases). Trimming pared 2 bases from V and 3 bases from J, leaving 14 bases between. Looked up from germline, CDR1 is SGHTA and CDR2 is FQGNSA. The CDR3 consists of 15 residues. Looking up the rest from reference TRBV7-2 and TRBJ2-7 gives the full variable domain: GAGVSQSPSNKVTEKGKDVELRCDPISGHTALYWYRQSLGQGLEFLIYFQGNSAPDKSGLPSDRFSAERTGGSVSTLTIQRTQQEDSAVYLCASSLRPGVNYEQYFGPGTRLTVT.

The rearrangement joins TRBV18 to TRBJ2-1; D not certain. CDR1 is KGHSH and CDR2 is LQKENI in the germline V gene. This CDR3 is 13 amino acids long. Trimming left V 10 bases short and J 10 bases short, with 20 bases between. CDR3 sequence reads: CATHGALVNEQFF. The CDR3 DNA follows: TGTGCCACCCACGGAGCGCTCGTCAACGAGCAGTTCTTC. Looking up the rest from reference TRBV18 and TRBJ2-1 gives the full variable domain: NAGVMQNPRHLVRRRGQEARLRCSPMKGHSHVYWYRQLPEEGLKFMVYLQKENIIDESGMPKERFSAEFPKEGPSILRIQQVVRGDSAAYFCATHGALVNEQFFGPGTRLTVL.

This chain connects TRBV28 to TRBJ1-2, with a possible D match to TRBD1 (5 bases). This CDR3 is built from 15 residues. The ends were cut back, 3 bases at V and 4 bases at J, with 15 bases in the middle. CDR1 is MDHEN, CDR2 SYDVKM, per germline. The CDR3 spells CASSFSGRWSYGYTF. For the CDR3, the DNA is TGTGCCAGCAGTTTTTCAGGGCGATGGAGCTATGGCTACACCTTC.

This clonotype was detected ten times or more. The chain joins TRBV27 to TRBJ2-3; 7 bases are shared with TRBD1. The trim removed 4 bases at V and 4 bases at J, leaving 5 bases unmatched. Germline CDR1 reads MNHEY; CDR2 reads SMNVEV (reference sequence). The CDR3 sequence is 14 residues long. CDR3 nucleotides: TGTGCCAGCAGTTCCAACGACAGGGCAGATACGCAGTATTTT. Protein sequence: CASSSNDRADTQYF.

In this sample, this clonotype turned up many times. In nucleotides, the CDR3 is TGCGCCAGCAGACAACAGGGGTCGAACACTGAAGCTTTCTTT. Encoded protein: CASRQQGSNTEAFF. The chain combines TRBV4-3 with TRBJ1-1, with TRBD1 matching 7 bases. Trimming at V came to 6 bases and at J to 1 base, leaving 5 bases not matched to a gene. Germline CDR1 reads LGHNA; CDR2 reads YSLEER. This CDR3 has 14 residues.

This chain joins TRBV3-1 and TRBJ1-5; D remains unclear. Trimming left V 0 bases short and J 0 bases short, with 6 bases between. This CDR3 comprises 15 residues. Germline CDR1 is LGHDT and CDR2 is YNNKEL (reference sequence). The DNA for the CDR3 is TGTGCCAGCAGCCAAGAAACGGATAGCAATCAGCCCCAGCATTTT. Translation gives CASSQETDSNQPQHF.

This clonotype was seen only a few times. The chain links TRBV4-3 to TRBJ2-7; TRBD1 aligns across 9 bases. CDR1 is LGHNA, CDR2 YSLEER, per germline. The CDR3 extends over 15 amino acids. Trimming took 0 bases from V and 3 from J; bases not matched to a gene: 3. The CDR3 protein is CASSQDGTGLYEQYF. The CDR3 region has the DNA TGCGCCAGCAGCCAAGATGGGACAGGGCTCTACGAGCAGTACTTC.

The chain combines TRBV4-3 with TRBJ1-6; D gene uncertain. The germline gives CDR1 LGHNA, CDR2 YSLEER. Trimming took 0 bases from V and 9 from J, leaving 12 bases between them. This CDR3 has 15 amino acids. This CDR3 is CASSQDRTLRSPLHF. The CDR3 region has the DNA TGCGCCAGCAGCCAAGACCGTACTTTACGTTCACCCCTCCACTTT.

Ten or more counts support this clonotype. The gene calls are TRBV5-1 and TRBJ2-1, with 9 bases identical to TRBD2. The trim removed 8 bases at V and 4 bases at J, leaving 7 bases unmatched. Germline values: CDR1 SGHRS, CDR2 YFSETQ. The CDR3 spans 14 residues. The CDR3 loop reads CARLSGGQYNEQFF. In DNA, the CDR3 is TGCGCCAGACTGAGCGGGGGGCAATACAATGAGCAGTTCTTC.

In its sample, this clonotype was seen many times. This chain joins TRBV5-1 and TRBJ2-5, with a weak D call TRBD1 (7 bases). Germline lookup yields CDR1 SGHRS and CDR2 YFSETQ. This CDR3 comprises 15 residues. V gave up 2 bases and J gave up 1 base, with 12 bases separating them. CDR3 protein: CASSFRGEIQETQYF. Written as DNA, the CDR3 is TGCGCCAGCAGCTTCAGGGGGGAAATCCAAGAGACCCAGTACTTC.

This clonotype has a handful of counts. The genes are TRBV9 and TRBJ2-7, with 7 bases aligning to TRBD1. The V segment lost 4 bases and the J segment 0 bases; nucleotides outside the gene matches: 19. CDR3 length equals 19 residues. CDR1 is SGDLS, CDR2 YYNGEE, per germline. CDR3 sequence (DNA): TGTGCCAGCAGCCCCCTAGAGCCCTCCGACAGGGCCAGCTCCTACGAGCAGTACGTC. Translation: CASSPLEPSDRASSYEQYV.

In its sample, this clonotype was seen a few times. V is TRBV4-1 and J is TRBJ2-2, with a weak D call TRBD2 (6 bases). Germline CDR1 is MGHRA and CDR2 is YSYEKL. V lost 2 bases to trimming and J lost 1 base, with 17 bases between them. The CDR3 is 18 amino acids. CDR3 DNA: TGCGCCAGCAGCCAACCGCGAAGGGCCGGGGGGAACACCGGGGAGCTGTTTTTT. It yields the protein CASSQPRRAGGNTGELFF.

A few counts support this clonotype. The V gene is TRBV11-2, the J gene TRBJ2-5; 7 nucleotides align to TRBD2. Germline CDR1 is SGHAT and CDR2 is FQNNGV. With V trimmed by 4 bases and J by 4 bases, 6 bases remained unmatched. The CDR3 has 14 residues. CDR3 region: CASSSRDYGETQYF. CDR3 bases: TGTGCCAGCAGCTCCCGGGACTATGGAGAGACCCAGTACTTC.

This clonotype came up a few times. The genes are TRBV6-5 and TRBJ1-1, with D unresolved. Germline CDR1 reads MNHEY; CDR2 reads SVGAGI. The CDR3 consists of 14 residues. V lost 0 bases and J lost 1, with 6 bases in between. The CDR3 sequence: CASSYSRQNTEAFF. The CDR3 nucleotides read TGTGCCAGCAGTTACTCCAGACAGAACACTGAAGCTTTCTTT.

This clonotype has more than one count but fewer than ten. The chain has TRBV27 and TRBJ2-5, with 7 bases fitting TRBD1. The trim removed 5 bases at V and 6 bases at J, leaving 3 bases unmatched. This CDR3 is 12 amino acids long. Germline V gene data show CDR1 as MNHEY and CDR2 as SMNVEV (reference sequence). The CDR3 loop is CASSVTGQTQYF. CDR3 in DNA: TGTGCCAGCAGTGTGACAGGGCAGACCCAGTACTTC.